This T cell receptor beta chain emerged from a study of T-cell reconstitution after alpha-beta-depleted transplantation in children. V was shortened by 2 bases and J by 0 bases, with 11 bases between the two germline ends. Germline assignment: CDR1 SGHTA and CDR2 FQGNSA. The CDR3 runs to 15 residues. Broader study findings: Among T cells one year after transplant, newly produced cells accounted for most counts and diversity. Expanded clones from the graft, numbering several hundred, reportedly supplied alpha-beta T cells about two months after transplant. Several patients had high TCRbeta diversity at day 60; it came from surviving recipient T cells and thymic progenitors.

Unique molecular identifiers were used to barcode this TCRbeta library. Each CDR3 protein gets one entry after TCRdb re-called the PCR reads with MiXCR. The sample has 750,000 to 950,000 distinct CDR3 sequences, around 15% seen once. This clonotype was seen only a few times. Its specificity is not known. This sample comprised PBMCs, mostly from graft donor cells, obtained 360 days after TCRalphabeta/CD19-depleted stem cell transplant. This sequence was found in a male patient younger than 18 who had a stem cell transplant for acute lymphoblastic leukemia, so the T cells may come from the graft donor. V gene TRBV7-2 combines with J gene TRBJ2-7; D is ambiguous. The CDR3 reads CASSLFRSSSYEQYF. The CDR3 DNA follows: TGTGCCAGCAGCTTATTCAGAAGTTCCTCCTACGAGCAGTACTTC. The entire variable domain, with the rest obtained from reference TRBV7-2 and TRBJ2-7, is as follows: GAGVSQSPSNKVTEKGKDVELRCDPISGHTALYWYRQSLGQGLEFLIYFQGNSAPDKSGLPSDRFSAERTGGSVSTLTIQRTQQEDSAVYLCASSLFRSSSYEQYFGPGTRLTVT.